The 20 T cell receptor beta chains below all came from one sample that was sequenced in a study of beta chain features in type 1 diabetes. The entirety of the isolated RNA underwent reverse transcription, so expressed TCRB transcripts were sequenced. Here immunoSEQ multiplex PCR was the method, and the copy in TCRdb shows in-frame clones only, minus some. The table has almost 350,000 clones, around 8% seen once. Sequences were obtained from central memory CD4+ T cells from blood. These receptors were obtained from a woman aged 18-29 years in good health.

On this clone: A far larger clone lies a single base away; this is likely a read error. The V gene is TRBV7-3, the J gene TRBJ2-2; D perhaps matches TRBD1 (6 bases). Per germline, CDR1 SGHTA and CDR2 FQGTGA. The CDR3 contains 13 residues. V was clipped by 5 bases and J by 6 bases, with 10 bases between them. The CDR3 nucleotides are TGTGCCAGCAGCCGACAGGTCCCCGGGGAGCTGTTTTTT. This codes for CASSRQVPGELFF.

This clone was detected only a few times. This sequence joins TRBV28 and TRBJ1-5; 8 bases align to TRBD1. This CDR3 has 15 amino acids. Trimming took 1 base from V and 2 from J; bases not matched to a gene: 1. CDR1 is MDHEN, CDR2 SYDVKM, per germline. The CDR3 nucleotides read TGTGCCAGCAGTTTATCGGGACAGGGCAATCAGCCCCAGCATTTT. Its protein is CASSLSGQGNQPQHF. The full variable domain, with the rest looked up from reference TRBV28 and TRBJ1-5, is DVKVTQSSRYLVKRTGEKVFLECVQDMDHENMFWYRQDPGLGLRLIYFSYDVKMKEKGDIPEGYSVSREKKERFSLILESASTNQTSMYLCASSLSGQGNQPQHFGDGTRLSIL.

This clone appeared a few times. The rearrangement links TRBV25-1 to TRBJ2-3; no definite D call. The CDR3 is 16 residues long. Trimming took 2 bases from V and 2 from J, leaving 14 bases between them. Germline V gene sequence: CDR1 MGHDK, CDR2 SYGVNS. CDR3 region: CASSEGFGVPTDTQYF. The CDR3 nucleotides are TGTGCCAGCAGTGAAGGTTTTGGGGTTCCCACAGATACGCAGTATTTT.

The chain links TRBV7-8 to TRBJ2-5, with unresolved D. This CDR3 spans 12 amino acids. CDR1 is SGHVS, CDR2 FQNEAQ, per germline. V lost 1 base to trimming and J lost 9 bases, with 9 bases between them. DNA for the CDR3: TGTGCCAGCAGCTTAGACGGCATTGCCCAGTACTTC. Translation gives CASSLDGIAQYF.

This clone was picked up a small number of times. V gene TRBV7-2 combines with J gene TRBJ2-7; D is unresolved. The germline gives CDR1 SGHTA, CDR2 FQGNSA. There are 13 residues in the CDR3. The V end lost 4 bases, the J end lost 5 bases, and 12 bases lay between the germline ends. The CDR3 loop reads CASSSSPWDEQYF. The DNA of the CDR3 is TGTGCCAGCAGCTCGTCGCCGTGGGACGAGCAGTACTTC.

This clone has just a few counts. The gene calls are TRBV4-3 and TRBJ2-5; TRBD2 is a possible D gene (5 bases). This CDR3 is built from 13 residues. CDR1 is LGHNA, CDR2 YSLEER, per germline. V gave up 1 base and J gave up 7 bases, with 10 bases separating them. The CDR3 spells CASSQGELTTQYF. The CDR3 coding sequence is TGCGCCAGCAGCCAAGGGGAGCTTACGACCCAGTACTTC.

The rearrangement links TRBV7-6 to TRBJ2-3; the D gene is possibly TRBD1 (6 bases). The CDR3 contains 11 residues. The V and J ends lost 5 bases and 8 bases respectively, with 8 bases between them. Germline V gives CDR1 SGHVS, CDR2 FNYEAQ. The CDR3 region has the DNA TGTGCCAGCAGCGAGGGGGTTACGCAGTATTTT. It codes for CASSEGVTQYF.

J is TRBJ2-7 and V is TRBV7-2; 8 bases align to TRBD1. CDR1 is SGHTA and CDR2 is FQGNSA in the germline V gene. CDR3 length equals 16 residues. The ends lost 3 bases at V and 6 bases at J; junction bases unmatched: 13. The CDR3 loop reads CASSFISGTGLAEQYF. Here the CDR3 DNA reads TGTGCCAGCAGCTTTATCTCCGGGACAGGCCTCGCCGAGCAGTACTTC.

This clone was observed a handful of times. The same CDR3 can be traced to other DNA sequences in this sample. The chain combines TRBV7-2 with TRBJ2-1, with 11 positions matching TRBD2. Germline values: CDR1 SGHTA, CDR2 FQGNSA. The trim removed 0 bases at V and 6 bases at J, leaving 4 bases unmatched. The length of the CDR3 is 16 residues. Here the CDR3 DNA reads TGTGCCAGCAGCTTAGCTTCACTAGCGGGAGTCAATGAGCAGTTCTTC. Translation: CASSLASLAGVNEQFF.

This clone came up a few times. J is TRBJ2-3 and V is TRBV7-2; D possibly corresponds to TRBD1 (6 bases). From germline, CDR1 is SGHTA and CDR2 FQGNSA. The CDR3 extends over 13 amino acids. Trimming pared 3 bases from V and 9 bases from J, leaving 13 bases between. CDR3 sequence: CASSFPGALTQYF. The CDR3 coding sequence is TGTGCCAGCAGCTTTCCAGGGGCTTTGACGCAGTATTTT.

The J gene is TRBJ2-4, the V gene TRBV18; D could derive from TRBD1 or TRBD2 (5 bases each). Germline loops: CDR1 KGHSH, CDR2 LQKENI. V lost 2 bases to trimming and J lost 3 bases, with 11 bases between them. The length of the CDR3 is 15 residues. The CDR3 DNA sequence: TGTGCCAGCTCACCAGGGGACGGACTCAAAAACATTCAGTACTTC. This gives the protein CASSPGDGLKNIQYF.

In the case of this clone: Other nucleotide sequences from this sample produce the same CDR3. This chain uses TRBV19 with TRBJ1-1; D is uncertain. Germline values: CDR1 LNHDA, CDR2 SQIVND (reference sequence). V was shortened by 3 bases and J by 1 base, with 6 bases between the two germline ends. CDR3 length equals 13 residues. CDR3 in amino acids: CASSIRENTEAFF. DNA for the CDR3: TGTGCCAGTAGTATTCGGGAGAACACTGAAGCTTTCTTT.

The chain employs TRBV25-1 and TRBJ2-7; TRBD1 agrees at 11 bases. This CDR3 region has 12 residues. The trim removed 6 bases at V and 12 bases at J, leaving 7 bases unmatched. The V gene's germline CDR1 is MGHDK and CDR2 SYGVNS. The CDR3 sequence is CASSWDRGDLYF. In nucleotides, the CDR3 is TGTGCCAGCAGCTGGGACAGGGGGGATCTGTACTTC.

The table lists this clone with many counts. The V call is TRBV7-9, the J call TRBJ2-1, with D possibly called TRBD1 or TRBD2 (5 bases each). Per germline, CDR1 SEHNR and CDR2 FQNEAQ (reference sequence). V was pared by 4 bases and J by 7 bases, with 17 bases between. The CDR3 is made up of 15 amino acids. DNA of the CDR3: TGTGCCAGCAGCTCAATACGGGGACCTTTAAATGAGCAGTTCTTC. Protein product: CASSSIRGPLNEQFF.

The V gene is TRBV7-2, the J gene TRBJ2-7; D tentatively reads TRBD1 or TRBD2 (5 bases each). The CDR3 has 15 residues. With 2 bases removed from V and 6 bases from J, the gap between germline ends came to 17 bases. CDR1 is SGHTA, CDR2 FQGNSA, per germline. The CDR3 nucleotides are TGTGCCAGCAGCTTAACGTGGGGCGTTCGGGGCGAGCAGTACTTC. Its translation: CASSLTWGVRGEQYF.

The rearrangement links TRBV2 to TRBJ2-3, with 8 bases aligning to TRBD1. J lost 2 bases, V lost 6 bases, and 4 bases had no gene match. CDR1 and CDR2 (germline): SNHLY, FYNNEI. This CDR3 is built from 14 residues. CDR3 protein: CASSRTGITDTQYF. CDR3 in DNA: TGTGCCAGCAGCCGGACAGGGATCACAGATACGCAGTATTTT.

V and J are TRBV4-3 and TRBJ2-2; D unresolved. The CDR3 has 14 residues. V lost 7 bases and J 8 bases, leaving 17 bases between the germline ends. Germline V gene sequence: CDR1 LGHNA, CDR2 YSLEER. CDR3 sequence: CASTVAEGMGELFF. The CDR3 bases are TGCGCCAGCACGGTGGCAGAAGGGATGGGGGAGCTGTTTTTT.

This clone was counted only a few times. The V gene is TRBV7-3, the J gene TRBJ2-1; 13 bases fit TRBD2. Germline V gene data show CDR1 as SGHTA and CDR2 as FQGTGA. This CDR3 has 15 amino acids. Trimming cost V 2 bases and J 9 bases; bases outside gene matches: 4. The CDR3 reads CASSLSTSGRGEQFF. CDR3 DNA sequence: TGTGCCAGCAGCTTATCAACTAGCGGGAGGGGTGAGCAGTTCTTC.

This clone has only a few counts. This sequence joins TRBV2 and TRBJ1-1, with D possibly TRBD1 on 5 matching bases. The CDR3 covers 13 residues. The germline V and J ends were trimmed by 4 bases and 4 bases, with 10 bases remaining between them. Germline lookup yields CDR1 SNHLY and CDR2 FYNNEI. The CDR3 here is CASSATGATEAFF. CDR3 in DNA: TGTGCCAGCAGTGCGACTGGGGCCACTGAAGCTTTCTTT.

The count of this clone is one. The V call is TRBV5-1, the J call TRBJ2-3, with 11 bases fitting TRBD2. Germline assignment: CDR1 SGHRS and CDR2 YFSETQ. Trimming removed 4 bases from V and 2 bases from J; junction bases left unmatched: 12. This CDR3 comprises 18 residues. CDR3 sequence reads: CASSERASGRSLTDTQYF. The CDR3 nucleotides are TGCGCCAGCAGCGAGAGGGCTAGCGGGAGGTCACTCACAGATACGCAGTATTTT.